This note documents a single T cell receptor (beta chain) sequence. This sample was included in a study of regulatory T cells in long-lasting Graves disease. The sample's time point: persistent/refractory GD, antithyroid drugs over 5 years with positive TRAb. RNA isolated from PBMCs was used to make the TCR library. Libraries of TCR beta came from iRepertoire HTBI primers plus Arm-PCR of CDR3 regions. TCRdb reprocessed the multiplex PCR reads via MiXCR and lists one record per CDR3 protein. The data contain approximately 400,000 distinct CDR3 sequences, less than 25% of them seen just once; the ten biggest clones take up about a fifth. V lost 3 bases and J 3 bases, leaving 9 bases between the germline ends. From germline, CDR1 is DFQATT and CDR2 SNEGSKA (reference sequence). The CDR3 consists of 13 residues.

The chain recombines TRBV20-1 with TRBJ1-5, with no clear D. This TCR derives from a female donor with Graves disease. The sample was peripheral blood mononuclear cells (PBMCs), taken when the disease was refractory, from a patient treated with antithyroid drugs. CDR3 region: CSARLAVNQPQHF. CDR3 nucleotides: TGCAGTGCTAGGTTGGCAGTCAATCAGCCCCAGCATTTT.